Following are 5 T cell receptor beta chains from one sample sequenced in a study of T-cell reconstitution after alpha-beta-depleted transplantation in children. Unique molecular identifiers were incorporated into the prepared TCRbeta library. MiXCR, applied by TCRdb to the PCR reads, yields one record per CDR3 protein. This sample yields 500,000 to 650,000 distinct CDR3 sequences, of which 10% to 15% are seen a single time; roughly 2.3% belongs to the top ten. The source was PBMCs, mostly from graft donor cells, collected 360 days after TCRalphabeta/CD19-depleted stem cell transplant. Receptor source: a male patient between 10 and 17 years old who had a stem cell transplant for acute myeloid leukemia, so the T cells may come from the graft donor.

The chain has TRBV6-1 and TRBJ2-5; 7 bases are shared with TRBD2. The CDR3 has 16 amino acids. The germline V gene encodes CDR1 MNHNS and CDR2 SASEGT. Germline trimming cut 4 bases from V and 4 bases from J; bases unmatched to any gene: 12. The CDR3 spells CASSVKAGLFRETQYF. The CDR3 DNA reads TGTGCCAGCAGTGTCAAAGCGGGACTATTTCGAGAGACCCAGTACTTC.

DNA of the CDR3: TGCAGTGCTAGTTACGGGACAGGGGTCGATCATACCCAGTACTTC. This translates into CSASYGTGVDHTQYF. The V and J genes are TRBV20-1 and TRBJ2-5, with 10 positions matching TRBD1. The germline V gene has CDR1 DFQATT and CDR2 SNEGSKA (reference sequence). The CDR3 totals 15 residues. The V gene end was trimmed by 3 bases and the J gene end by 8 bases; junction bases not matched to a gene: 12.

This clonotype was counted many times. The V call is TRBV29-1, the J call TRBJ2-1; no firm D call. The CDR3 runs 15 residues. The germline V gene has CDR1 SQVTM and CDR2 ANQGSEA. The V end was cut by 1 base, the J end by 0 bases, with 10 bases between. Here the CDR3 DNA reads TGCAGCGTTGAAGGTAGTACCTTCTCCTACAATGAGCAGTTCTTC. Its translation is CSVEGSTFSYNEQFF.

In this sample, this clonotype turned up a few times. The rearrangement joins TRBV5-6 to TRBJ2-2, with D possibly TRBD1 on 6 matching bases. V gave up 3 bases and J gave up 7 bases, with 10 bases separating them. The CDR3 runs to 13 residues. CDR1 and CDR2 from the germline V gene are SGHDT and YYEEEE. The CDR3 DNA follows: TGTGCCAGCAGCTACCCAGGGGTCGGGGAGCTGTTTTTT. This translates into CASSYPGVGELFF.

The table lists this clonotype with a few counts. The CDR3 coding sequence is TGTGCCAGCAGTCGAGAGTGGGCGGAAAAACTGTTTTTT. Protein: CASSREWAEKLFF. The genes are TRBV2 and TRBJ1-4, with D uncertain. Trimming cost V 5 bases and J 8 bases, with 12 bases left between them. CDR1 SNHLY and CDR2 FYNNEI come from the germline V gene. The CDR3 is 13 amino acids.